Below, 19 T cell receptor beta chains from the same sample are listed, as sequenced in a study of cytomegalovirus exposure and HLA in healthy donors. The primer mix had 60 Vbeta and 13 Jbeta primers. TCRdb keeps only in-frame clones here, not all; method: immunoSEQ multiplex PCR. The sample lists under 90,000 clones, over 80% seen once, with approximately 2.3% in the top ten. The sequencing sample was made of PBMCs. The receptor set was obtained from a man aged 18 to 29 in good health and CMV-seronegative.

This clone was detected a few times. V is TRBV5-6 and J is TRBJ2-1, with 8 bases matching TRBD2. CDR3 size: 15 residues. V shed 2 bases and J 0 bases; nucleotides not matched to a gene: 1. Germline CDR1 is SGHDT and CDR2 is YYEEEE. The CDR3 DNA follows: TGTGCCAGCAGCTTTCTAGCGGGCTCCTACAATGAGCAGTTCTTC. Translated, it gives CASSFLAGSYNEQFF.

This clone was counted only a few times. Here the CDR3 DNA reads TGTGCCAGCAGCAAAGGGTCCGGCACTAGCGGGATGCCCTACGAGCAGTACTTC. Protein sequence: CASSKGSGTSGMPYEQYF. The chain recombines TRBV21-1 with TRBJ2-7; the D call TRBD2 from the table was never checked on the DNA. TRBV21-1 is a recognized pseudogene. The CDR3 sequence is 18 residues long.

The CDR3 spells CASSQNRDRSDYEQYF. CDR3 DNA sequence: TGTGCCAGTAGTCAAAACCGGGACAGGTCTGACTACGAGCAGTACTTC. This chain uses TRBV19 with TRBJ2-7; 8 bases agree with TRBD1. Germline-derived CDR1 and CDR2 are LNHDA and SQIVND (reference sequence). Trimming cost V 5 bases and J 3 bases; bases outside gene matches: 12. The CDR3 is made up of 16 amino acids.

This chain connects TRBV30 to TRBJ1-5; the D gene is possibly TRBD1 (6 bases). Germline CDR1 GTSNPN, CDR2 SVGIG (reference sequence). V lost 2 bases to trimming and J lost 4 bases, with 12 bases between them. The CDR3 totals 14 residues. The CDR3 sequence is CAWSSGQLNQPQHF. DNA of the CDR3: TGTGCCTGGAGTAGCGGACAGCTGAATCAGCCCCAGCATTTT.

This chain connects TRBV6-4 to TRBJ2-3; a possible D gene is TRBD2 (6 bases). The CDR3 is 13 residues long. In germline, CDR1 is MRHNA, CDR2 SNTAGT. V lost 8 bases, J lost 0 bases, and 9 bases lay in between. The CDR3 spells CASGRESTDTQYF. The CDR3 DNA sequence: TGTGCCAGCGGACGGGAGAGCACAGATACGCAGTATTTT.

The V and J genes are TRBV27 and TRBJ2-7; TRBD2 aligns across 8 bases. The ends lost 5 bases at V and 6 bases at J; junction bases unmatched: 24. Germline values: CDR1 MNHEY, CDR2 SMNVEV (reference sequence). CDR3 length: 19 residues. The CDR3, as DNA: TGTGCCAGCAGTCCAAACCCAAGCGGGAGCTTGTATATCCTATCCGAGCAGTACTTC. Protein sequence: CASSPNPSGSLYILSEQYF.

The CDR3 is CASSRPTGLSRELFF. The CDR3 bases are TGTGCCAGCAGCCGTCCGACAGGGTTGTCCCGGGAGCTGTTTTTT. The rearrangement links TRBV21-1 to TRBJ2-2; the table's D call, TRBD1, was not checked against the DNA. TRBV21-1 is an annotated pseudogene. The CDR3 is 15 residues long.

This clone was counted a single time. This sequence joins TRBV2 and TRBJ2-7; 8 nucleotides agree with TRBD1. Germline V CDR1 and CDR2: SNHLY, FYNNEI. Trimming at V came to 7 bases and at J to 2 bases, leaving 16 bases not matched to a gene. The CDR3 has 17 amino acids. The CDR3 DNA reads TGTGCCAGCACCTTTCCCTCGATGGGACAGGTAACCTACGAGCAGTACTTC. The encoded protein is CASTFPSMGQVTYEQYF.

The chain has TRBV14 and TRBJ2-2; maybe TRBD1 (5 bases). Trimming removed 2 bases at V and 6 bases at J, with 7 bases between. The CDR3 extends over 13 amino acids. From germline, CDR1 is SGHDN and CDR2 FVKESK. CDR3 sequence: CASSQSRAGELFF. CDR3 nucleotide sequence: TGTGCCAGCAGCCAAAGCAGGGCCGGGGAGCTGTTTTTT.

This rearrangement joins TRBV19 to TRBJ2-7; 8 bases map to TRBD1. This CDR3 spans 15 amino acids. Germline trimming cut 5 bases from V and 2 bases from J; bases unmatched to any gene: 8. Germline V lookup: CDR1 LNHDA, CDR2 SQIVND (reference sequence). DNA of the CDR3: TGTGCCAGTAGTCCGCTGGGACAGGCCCCCTACGAGCAGTACTTC. This gives the protein CASSPLGQAPYEQYF. Full variable domain (missing parts from reference TRBV19 and TRBJ2-7): DGGITQSPKYLFRKEGQNVTLSCEQNLNHDAMYWYRQDPGQGLRLIYYSQIVNDFQKGDIAEGYSVSREKKESFPLTVTSAQKNPTAFYLCASSPLGQAPYEQYFGPGTRLTVT.

This sequence joins TRBV9 and TRBJ2-1, with 8 bases matching TRBD2. Per germline, CDR1 SGDLS and CDR2 YYNGEE. The length of the CDR3 is 15 residues. J was trimmed by 3 bases and V by 3 bases; bases with no gene match: 5. CDR3 DNA sequence: TGTGCCAGCAGCGAAGCGGGAGATCACTACAATGAGCAGTTCTTC. Translated: CASSEAGDHYNEQFF.

The chain has TRBV6-5 and TRBJ1-2; TRBD1 is a possible D gene (6 bases). Germline lookup yields CDR1 MNHEY and CDR2 SVGAGI. The CDR3 extends over 14 amino acids. The germline V and J ends were trimmed by 5 bases and 4 bases, with 14 bases remaining between them. CDR3 sequence reads: CASSTSQGFYGYTF. In nucleotides, the CDR3 is TGTGCCAGCAGTACCTCACAGGGTTTCTATGGCTACACCTTC.

This clone was seen once. The rearrangement links TRBV28 to TRBJ2-7; 8 positions match TRBD2. The CDR3 extends over 16 amino acids. V shed 4 bases, J shed 6 bases, and the junction held 14 bases outside the gene matches. Looked up from germline, CDR1 is MDHEN and CDR2 is SYDVKM. Written as DNA, the CDR3 is TGTGCCAGCAGTTCCCGGACTAGCCTGATCCTTATCGAGCAGTACTTC. Amino acid sequence: CASSSRTSLILIEQYF. The full variable domain, in which reference TRBV28 and TRBJ2-7 provide the parts outside the CDR3, is DVKVTQSSRYLVKRTGEKVFLECVQDMDHENMFWYRQDPGLGLRLIYFSYDVKMKEKGDIPEGYSVSREKKERFSLILESASTNQTSMYLCASSSRTSLILIEQYFGPGTRLTVT.

The chain links TRBV14 to TRBJ1-4, with D perhaps matching TRBD1 (6 bases). This CDR3 has 15 amino acids. Germline-derived CDR1 and CDR2 are SGHDN and FVKESK. Trimming took off 5 bases at V and 0 bases at J, with 10 bases between the two ends. CDR3 DNA: TGTGCCAGCAGCGTACAGGGACCAACTAATGAAAAACTGTTTTTT. It encodes CASSVQGPTNEKLFF.

The rearrangement uses TRBV7-2 and TRBJ2-7, with D uncertain. CDR1 and CDR2 from the germline V gene are SGHTA and FQGNSA. This CDR3 comprises 16 residues. V lost 2 bases, J lost 1 base, and 15 bases lay in between. CDR3 region: CASSLLSGAISYEQYF. In DNA, the CDR3 is TGTGCCAGCAGCTTACTTTCTGGAGCTATATCCTACGAGCAGTACTTC.

The CDR3 coding sequence is TGCAGCGGCAGGACAGATGGTGATGGCTACACCTTC. The encoded protein is CSGRTDGDGYTF. V and J are TRBV29-1 and TRBJ1-2; D perhaps matches TRBD1 (6 bases). The CDR3 length is 12 residues. Germline V gives CDR1 SQVTM, CDR2 ANQGSEA. Trimming took 7 bases from V and 6 from J, leaving 15 bases between them.

The chain is built from TRBV19 and TRBJ2-1, with 7 nucleotides matching TRBD2. This CDR3 is 13 amino acids long. Trimming cost V 3 bases and J 7 bases; bases outside gene matches: 3. Per germline, CDR1 LNHDA and CDR2 SQIVND (reference sequence). The CDR3 spells CASSMQGGNEQFF. CDR3 coding DNA: TGTGCCAGTAGTATGCAGGGAGGGAATGAGCAGTTCTTC.

The rearrangement joins TRBV5-4 to TRBJ1-2, with TRBD1 as a possible D gene (6 bases). The CDR3 contains 12 residues. The V gene's germline CDR1 is SGHNT and CDR2 YYREEE (reference sequence). The V gene lost 0 bases and the J gene lost 6 bases, with 6 bases spanning the gap. In DNA, the CDR3 is TGTGCCAGCAGCTTGGACAGGGATGGCTACACCTTC. Its protein product is CASSLDRDGYTF.

The count of this clone is one. V usage is TRBV9 and J usage is TRBJ2-2, with D tentatively TRBD2 (5 bases). CDR3 length: 15 amino acids. CDR1 and CDR2 from the germline V gene are SGDLS and YYNGEE. Trimming stripped 6 bases from V and 4 bases from J, with 16 bases between. CDR3 bases: TGTGCCAGCACCCCTCCAGGAGGTGGCACCGGGGAGCTGTTTTTT. The encoded protein is CASTPPGGGTGELFF.